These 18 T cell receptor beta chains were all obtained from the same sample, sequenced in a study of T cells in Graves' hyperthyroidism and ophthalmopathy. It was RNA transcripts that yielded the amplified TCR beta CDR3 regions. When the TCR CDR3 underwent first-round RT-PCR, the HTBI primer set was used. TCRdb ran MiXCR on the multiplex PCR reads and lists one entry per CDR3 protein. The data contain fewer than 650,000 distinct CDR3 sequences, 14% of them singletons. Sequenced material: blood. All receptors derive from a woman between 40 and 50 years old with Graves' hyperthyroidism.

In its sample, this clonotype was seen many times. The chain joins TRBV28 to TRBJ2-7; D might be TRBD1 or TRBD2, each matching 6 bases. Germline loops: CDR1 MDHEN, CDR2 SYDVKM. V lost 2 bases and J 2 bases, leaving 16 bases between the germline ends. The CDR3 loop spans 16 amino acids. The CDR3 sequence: CASSLIPAGQTYEQYF. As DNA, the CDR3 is TGTGCCAGCAGTTTAATCCCTGCGGGACAAACCTACGAGCAGTACTTC.

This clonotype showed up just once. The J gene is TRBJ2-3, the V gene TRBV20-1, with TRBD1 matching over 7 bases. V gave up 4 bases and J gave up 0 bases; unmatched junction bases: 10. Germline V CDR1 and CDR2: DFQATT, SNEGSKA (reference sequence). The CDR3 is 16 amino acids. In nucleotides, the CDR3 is TGCAGTGCTACCGCTCTGGGGACAGCCAGCACAGATACGCAGTATTTT. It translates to CSATALGTASTDTQYF.

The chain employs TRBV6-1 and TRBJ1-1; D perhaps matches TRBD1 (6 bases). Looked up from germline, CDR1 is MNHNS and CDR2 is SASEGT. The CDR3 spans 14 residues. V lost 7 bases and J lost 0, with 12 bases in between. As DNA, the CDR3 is TGTGCCAGCATTCACAGGGCAATGAACACTGAAGCTTTCTTT. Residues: CASIHRAMNTEAFF.

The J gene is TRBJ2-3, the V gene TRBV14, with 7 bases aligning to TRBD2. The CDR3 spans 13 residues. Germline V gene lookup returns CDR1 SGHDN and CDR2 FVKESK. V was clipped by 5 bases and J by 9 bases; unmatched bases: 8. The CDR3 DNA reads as TGTGCCAGCAGCTACTTAGCGGGCCACACGCAGTATTTT. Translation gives CASSYLAGHTQYF. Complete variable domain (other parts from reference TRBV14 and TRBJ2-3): EAGVTQFPSHSVIEKGQTVTLRCDPISGHDNLYWYRRVMGKEIKFLLHFVKESKQDESGMPNNRFLAERTGGTYSTLKVQPAELEDSGVYFCASSYLAGHTQYFGPGTRLTVL.

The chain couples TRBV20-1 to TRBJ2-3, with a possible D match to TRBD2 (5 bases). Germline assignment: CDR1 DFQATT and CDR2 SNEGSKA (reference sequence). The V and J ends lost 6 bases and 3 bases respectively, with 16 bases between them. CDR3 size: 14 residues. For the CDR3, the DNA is TGCAGTGCCCCCTCCGGGGATTGGACAGATACGCAGTATTTT. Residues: CSAPSGDWTDTQYF.

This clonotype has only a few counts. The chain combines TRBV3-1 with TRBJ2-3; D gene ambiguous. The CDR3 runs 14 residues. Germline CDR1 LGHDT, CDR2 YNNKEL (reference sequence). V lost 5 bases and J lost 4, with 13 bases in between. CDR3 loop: CASSVAPGSDTQYF. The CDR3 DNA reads TGTGCCAGCAGCGTAGCTCCTGGTTCAGATACGCAGTATTTT.

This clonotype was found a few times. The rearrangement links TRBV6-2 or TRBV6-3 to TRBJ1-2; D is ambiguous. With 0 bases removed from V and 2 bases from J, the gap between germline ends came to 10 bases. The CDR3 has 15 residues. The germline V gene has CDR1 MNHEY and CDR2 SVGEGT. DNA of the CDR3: TGTGCCAGCAGTTACTCGTTAAGAGGGAACTATGGCTACACCTTC. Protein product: CASSYSLRGNYGYTF.

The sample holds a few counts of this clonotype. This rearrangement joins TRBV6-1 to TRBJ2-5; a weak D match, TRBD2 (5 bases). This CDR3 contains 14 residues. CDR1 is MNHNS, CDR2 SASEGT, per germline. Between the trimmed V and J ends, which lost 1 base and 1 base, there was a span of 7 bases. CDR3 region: CASSEGRVQETQYF. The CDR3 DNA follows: TGTGCCAGCAGTGAAGGGCGGGTCCAAGAGACCCAGTACTTC.

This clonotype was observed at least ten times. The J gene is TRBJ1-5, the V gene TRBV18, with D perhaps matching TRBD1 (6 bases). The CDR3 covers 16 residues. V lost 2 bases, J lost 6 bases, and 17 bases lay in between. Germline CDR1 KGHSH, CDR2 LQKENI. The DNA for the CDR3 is TGTGCCAGCTCACCAGTGGGGGCAGGGGCCGGTCAGCCCCAGCATTTT. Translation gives CASSPVGAGAGQPQHF.

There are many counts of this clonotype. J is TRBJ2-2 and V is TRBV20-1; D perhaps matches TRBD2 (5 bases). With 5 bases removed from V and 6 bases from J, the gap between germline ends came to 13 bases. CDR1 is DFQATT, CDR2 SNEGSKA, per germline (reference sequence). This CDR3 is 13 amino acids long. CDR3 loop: CSAVSGSAGELFF. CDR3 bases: TGCAGTGCTGTCTCGGGGTCGGCCGGGGAGCTGTTTTTT.

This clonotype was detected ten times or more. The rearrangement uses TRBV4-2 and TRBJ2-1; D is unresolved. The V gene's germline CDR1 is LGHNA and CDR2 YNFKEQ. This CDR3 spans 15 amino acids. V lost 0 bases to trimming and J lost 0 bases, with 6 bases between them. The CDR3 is CASSQDLVSYNEQFF. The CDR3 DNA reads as TGTGCCAGCAGCCAAGACCTAGTCTCCTACAATGAGCAGTTCTTC.

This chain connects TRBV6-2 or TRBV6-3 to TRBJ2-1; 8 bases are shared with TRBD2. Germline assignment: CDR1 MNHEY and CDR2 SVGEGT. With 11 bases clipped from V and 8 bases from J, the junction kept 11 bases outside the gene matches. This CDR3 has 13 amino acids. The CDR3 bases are TGTGCCGCGGGGGGCAATCTTAAGGATGAGCAGTTCTTC. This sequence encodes CAAGGNLKDEQFF.

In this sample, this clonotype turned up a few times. The CDR3: CASSISGSGTEQFF. In DNA form, the CDR3 reads TGTGCCAGTAGTATTAGCGGGAGTGGCACTGAGCAGTTCTTC. The V and J genes are TRBV19 and TRBJ2-1, with 9 nucleotides matching TRBD2. With 3 bases clipped from V and 9 bases from J, the junction kept 6 bases outside the gene matches. The CDR3 spans 14 residues. Germline V gene sequence: CDR1 LNHDA, CDR2 SQIVND (reference sequence).

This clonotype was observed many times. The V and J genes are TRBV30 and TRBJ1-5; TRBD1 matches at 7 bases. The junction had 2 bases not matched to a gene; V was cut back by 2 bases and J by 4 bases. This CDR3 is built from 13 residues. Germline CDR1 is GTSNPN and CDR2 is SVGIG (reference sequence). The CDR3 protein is CAWSTGQNQPQHF. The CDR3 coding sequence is TGTGCCTGGAGTACGGGACAGAATCAGCCCCAGCATTTT.

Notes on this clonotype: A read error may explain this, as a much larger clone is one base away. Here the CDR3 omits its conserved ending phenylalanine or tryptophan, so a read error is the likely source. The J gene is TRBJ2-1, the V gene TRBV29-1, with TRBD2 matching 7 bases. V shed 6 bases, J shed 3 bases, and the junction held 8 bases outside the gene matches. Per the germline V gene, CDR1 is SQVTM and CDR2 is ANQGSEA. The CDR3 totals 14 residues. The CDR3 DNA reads TGCAGCGTGGTTAGCGGGTCGAACTACAATGAGCAGTTCTCC. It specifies CSVVSGSNYNEQFS.

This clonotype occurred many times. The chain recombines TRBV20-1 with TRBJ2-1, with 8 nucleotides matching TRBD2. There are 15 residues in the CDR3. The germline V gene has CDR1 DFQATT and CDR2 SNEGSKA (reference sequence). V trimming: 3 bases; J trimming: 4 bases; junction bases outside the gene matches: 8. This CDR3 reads CSAREVAGGYNEQFF. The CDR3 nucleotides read TGCAGTGCTAGGGAAGTTGCGGGAGGTTACAATGAGCAGTTCTTC.

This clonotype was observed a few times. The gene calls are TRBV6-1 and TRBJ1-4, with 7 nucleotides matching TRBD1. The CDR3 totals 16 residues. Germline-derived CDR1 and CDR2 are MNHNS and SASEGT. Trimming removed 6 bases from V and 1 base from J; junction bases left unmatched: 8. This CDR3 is CASRTMQGVTNEKLFF. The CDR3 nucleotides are TGTGCCAGCAGGACTATGCAGGGGGTAACTAATGAAAAACTGTTTTTT.

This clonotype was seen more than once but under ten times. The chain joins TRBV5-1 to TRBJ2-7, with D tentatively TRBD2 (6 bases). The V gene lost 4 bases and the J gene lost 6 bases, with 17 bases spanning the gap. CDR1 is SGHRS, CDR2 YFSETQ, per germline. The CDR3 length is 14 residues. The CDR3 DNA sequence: TGCGCCAGCAGCCCAGTAGCGGATTTTCGCGAGCAGTACTTC. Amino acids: CASSPVADFREQYF.